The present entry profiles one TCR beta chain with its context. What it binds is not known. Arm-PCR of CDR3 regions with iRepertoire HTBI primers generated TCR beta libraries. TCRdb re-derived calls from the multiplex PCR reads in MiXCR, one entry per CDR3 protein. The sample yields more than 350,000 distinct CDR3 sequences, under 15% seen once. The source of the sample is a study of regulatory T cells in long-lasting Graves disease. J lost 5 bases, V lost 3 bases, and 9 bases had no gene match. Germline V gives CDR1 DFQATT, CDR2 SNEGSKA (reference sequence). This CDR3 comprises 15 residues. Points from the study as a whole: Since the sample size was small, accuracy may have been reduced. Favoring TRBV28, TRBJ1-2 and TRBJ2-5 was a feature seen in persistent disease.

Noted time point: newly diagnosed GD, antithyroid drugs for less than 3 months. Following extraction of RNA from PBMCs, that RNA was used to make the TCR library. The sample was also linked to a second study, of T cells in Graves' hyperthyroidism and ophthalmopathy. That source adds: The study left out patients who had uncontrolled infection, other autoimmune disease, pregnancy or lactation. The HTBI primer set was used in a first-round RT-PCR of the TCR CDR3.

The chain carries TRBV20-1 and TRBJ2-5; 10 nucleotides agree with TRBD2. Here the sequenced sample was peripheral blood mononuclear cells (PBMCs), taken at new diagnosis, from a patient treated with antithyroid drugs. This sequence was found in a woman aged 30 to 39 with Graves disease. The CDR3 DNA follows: TGCAGTGCTAGCCCACTAGCGGGATTGACTGAGACCCAGTACTTC. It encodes CSASPLAGLTETQYF.